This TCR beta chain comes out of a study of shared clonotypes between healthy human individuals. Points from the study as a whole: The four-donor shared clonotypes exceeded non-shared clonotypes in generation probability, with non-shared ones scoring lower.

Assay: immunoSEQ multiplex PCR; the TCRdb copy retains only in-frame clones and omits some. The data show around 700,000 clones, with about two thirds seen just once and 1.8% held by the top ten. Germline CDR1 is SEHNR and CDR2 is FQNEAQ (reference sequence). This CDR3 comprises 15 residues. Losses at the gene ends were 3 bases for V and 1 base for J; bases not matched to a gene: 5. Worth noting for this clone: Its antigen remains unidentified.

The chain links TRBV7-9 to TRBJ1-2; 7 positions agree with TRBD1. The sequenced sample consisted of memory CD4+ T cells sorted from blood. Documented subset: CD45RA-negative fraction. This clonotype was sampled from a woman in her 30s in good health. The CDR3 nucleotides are TGTGCCAGCAGCTTGGCACAGGGGCATAACTATGGCTACACCTTC. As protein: CASSLAQGHNYGYTF.